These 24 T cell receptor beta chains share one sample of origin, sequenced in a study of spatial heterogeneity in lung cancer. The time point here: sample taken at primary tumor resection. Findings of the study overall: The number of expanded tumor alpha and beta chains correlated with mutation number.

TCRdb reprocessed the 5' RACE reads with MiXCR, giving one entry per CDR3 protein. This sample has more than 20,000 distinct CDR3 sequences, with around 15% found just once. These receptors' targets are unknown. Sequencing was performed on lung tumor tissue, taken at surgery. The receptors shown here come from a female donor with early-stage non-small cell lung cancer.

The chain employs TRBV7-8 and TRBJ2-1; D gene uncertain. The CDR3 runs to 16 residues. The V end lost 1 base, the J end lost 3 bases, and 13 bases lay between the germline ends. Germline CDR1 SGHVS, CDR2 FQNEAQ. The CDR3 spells CASSLGVGGLYNEQFF. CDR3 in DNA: TGTGCCAGCAGCTTAGGTGTAGGCGGCCTCTACAATGAGCAGTTCTTC.

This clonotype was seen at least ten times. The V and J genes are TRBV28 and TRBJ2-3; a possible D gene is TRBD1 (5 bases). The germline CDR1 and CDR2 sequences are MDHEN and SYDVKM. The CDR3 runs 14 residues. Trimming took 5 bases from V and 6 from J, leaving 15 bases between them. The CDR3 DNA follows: TGTGCCAGCAGTCAAGATGGGGCTGCGGATACGCAGTATTTT. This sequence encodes CASSQDGAADTQYF.

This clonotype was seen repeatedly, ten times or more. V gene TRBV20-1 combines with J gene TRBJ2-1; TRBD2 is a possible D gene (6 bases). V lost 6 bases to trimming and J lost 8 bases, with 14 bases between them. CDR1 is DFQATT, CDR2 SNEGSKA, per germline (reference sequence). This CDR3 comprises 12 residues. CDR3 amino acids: CSALSGLYEQFF. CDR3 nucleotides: TGCAGTGCCCTAAGCGGGTTGTATGAGCAGTTCTTC.

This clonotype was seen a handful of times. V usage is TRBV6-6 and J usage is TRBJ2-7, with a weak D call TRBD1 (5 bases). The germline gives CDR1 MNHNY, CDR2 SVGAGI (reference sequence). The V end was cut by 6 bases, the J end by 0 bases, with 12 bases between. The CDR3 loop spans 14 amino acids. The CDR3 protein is CASRATVYSYEQYF. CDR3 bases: TGTGCCAGCAGGGCGACAGTCTACTCCTACGAGCAGTACTTC.

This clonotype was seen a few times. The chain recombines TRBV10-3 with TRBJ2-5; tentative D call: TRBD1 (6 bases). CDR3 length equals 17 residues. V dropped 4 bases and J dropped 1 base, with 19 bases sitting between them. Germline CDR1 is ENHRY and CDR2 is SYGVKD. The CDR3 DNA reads TGTGCCATCAGTGTGGGACAAGGAAAAAAGGTCCAAGAGACCCAGTACTTC. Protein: CAISVGQGKKVQETQYF.

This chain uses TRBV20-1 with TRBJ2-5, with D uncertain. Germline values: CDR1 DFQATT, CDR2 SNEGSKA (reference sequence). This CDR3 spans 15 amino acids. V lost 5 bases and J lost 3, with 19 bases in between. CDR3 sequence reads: CSAVDEWGWEETQYF. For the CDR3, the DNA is TGCAGTGCTGTGGACGAATGGGGATGGGAAGAGACCCAGTACTTC.

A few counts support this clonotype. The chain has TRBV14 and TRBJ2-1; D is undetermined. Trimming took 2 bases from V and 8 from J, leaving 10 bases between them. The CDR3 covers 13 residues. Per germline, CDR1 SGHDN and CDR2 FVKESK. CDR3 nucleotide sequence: TGTGCCAGCAGCCAATCTGTCAGCTATGAGCAGTTCTTC. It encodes CASSQSVSYEQFF.

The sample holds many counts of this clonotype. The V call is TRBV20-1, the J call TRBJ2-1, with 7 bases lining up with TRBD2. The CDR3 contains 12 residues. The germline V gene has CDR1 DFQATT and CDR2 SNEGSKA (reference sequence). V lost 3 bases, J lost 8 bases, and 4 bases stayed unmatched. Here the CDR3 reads CSASREDHEQFF. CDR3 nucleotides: TGCAGTGCTAGTCGGGAGGACCATGAGCAGTTCTTC.

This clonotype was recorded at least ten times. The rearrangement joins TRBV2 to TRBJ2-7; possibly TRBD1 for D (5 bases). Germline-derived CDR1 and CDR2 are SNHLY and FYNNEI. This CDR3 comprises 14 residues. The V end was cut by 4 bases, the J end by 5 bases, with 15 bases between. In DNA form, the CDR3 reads TGTGCCAGCAGTGTCTACAGGTTGGGGAACGAGCAGTACTTC. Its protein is CASSVYRLGNEQYF.

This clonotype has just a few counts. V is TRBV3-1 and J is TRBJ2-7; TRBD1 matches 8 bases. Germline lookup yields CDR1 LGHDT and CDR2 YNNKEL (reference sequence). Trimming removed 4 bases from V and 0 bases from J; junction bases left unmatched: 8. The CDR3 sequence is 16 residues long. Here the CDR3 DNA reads TGTGCCAGCAGCCCGGGACAGGCCTTACTCTCCTACGAGCAGTACTTC. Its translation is CASSPGQALLSYEQYF.

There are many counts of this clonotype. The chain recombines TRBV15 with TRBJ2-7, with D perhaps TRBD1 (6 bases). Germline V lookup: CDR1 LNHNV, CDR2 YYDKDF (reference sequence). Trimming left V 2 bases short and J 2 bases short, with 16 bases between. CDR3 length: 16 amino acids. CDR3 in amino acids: CATSRLPGTKAYEQYF. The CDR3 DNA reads TGTGCCACCAGCAGATTACCCGGGACAAAAGCCTACGAGCAGTACTTC. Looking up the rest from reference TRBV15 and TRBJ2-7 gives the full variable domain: DAMVIQNPRYQVTQFGKPVTLSCSQTLNHNVMYWYQQKSSQAPKLLFHYYDKDFNNEADTPDNFQSRRPNTSFCFLDIRSPGLGDTAMYLCATSRLPGTKAYEQYFGPGTRLTVT.

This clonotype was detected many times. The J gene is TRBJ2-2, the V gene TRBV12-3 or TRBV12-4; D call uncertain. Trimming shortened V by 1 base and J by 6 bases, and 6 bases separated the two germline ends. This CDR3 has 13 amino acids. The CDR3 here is CASSLGLAGELFF. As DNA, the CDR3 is TGTGCCAGCAGTTTAGGGCTAGCCGGGGAGCTGTTTTTT.

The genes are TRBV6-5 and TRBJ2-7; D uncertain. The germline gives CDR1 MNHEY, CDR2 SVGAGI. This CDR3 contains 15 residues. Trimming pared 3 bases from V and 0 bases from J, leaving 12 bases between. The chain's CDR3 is CASSYRFRNSYEQYF. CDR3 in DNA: TGTGCCAGCAGTTATCGTTTCCGCAACTCCTACGAGCAGTACTTC.

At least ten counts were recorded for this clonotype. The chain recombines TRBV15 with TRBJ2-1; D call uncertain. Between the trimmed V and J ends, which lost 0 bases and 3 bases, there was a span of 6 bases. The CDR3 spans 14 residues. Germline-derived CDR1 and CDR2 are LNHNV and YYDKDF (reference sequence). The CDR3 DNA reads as TGTGCCACCAGCAGAGATCTAAGCTACAATGAGCAGTTCTTC. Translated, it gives CATSRDLSYNEQFF. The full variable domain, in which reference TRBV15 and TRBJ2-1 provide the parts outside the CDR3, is DAMVIQNPRYQVTQFGKPVTLSCSQTLNHNVMYWYQQKSSQAPKLLFHYYDKDFNNEADTPDNFQSRRPNTSFCFLDIRSPGLGDTAMYLCATSRDLSYNEQFFGPGTRLTVL.

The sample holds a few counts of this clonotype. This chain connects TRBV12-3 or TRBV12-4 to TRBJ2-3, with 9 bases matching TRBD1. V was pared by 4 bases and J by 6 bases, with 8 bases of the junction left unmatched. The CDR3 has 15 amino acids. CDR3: CASSSSGTGSDTQYF. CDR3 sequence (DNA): TGTGCCAGCAGTTCTTCCGGGACAGGGAGCGATACGCAGTATTTT.

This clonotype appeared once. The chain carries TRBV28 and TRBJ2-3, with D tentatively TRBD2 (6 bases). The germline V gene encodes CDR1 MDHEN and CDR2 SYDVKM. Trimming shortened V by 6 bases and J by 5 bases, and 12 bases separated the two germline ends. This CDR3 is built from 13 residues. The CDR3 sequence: CASREGGGDTQYF. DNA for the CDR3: TGTGCCAGCAGGGAGGGAGGTGGAGATACGCAGTATTTT.

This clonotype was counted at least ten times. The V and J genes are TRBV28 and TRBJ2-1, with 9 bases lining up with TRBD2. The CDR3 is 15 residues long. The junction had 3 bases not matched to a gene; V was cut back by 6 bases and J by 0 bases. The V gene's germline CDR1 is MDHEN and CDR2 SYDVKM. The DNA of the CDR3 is TGTGCCAGCAGGTTAGCGGGAGACTCCTACAATGAGCAGTTCTTC. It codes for CASRLAGDSYNEQFF.

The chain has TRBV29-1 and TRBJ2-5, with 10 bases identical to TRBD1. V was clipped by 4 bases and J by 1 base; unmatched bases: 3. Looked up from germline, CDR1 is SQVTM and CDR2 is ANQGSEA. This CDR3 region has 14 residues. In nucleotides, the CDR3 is TGCAGCGTTGGGGACAGGGGCCTCCAAGAGACCCAGTACTTC. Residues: CSVGDRGLQETQYF.

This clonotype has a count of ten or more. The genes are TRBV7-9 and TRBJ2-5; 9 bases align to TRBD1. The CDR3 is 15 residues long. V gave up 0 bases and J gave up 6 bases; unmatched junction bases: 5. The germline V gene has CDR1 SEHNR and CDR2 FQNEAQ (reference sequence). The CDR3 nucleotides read TGTGCCAGCAGCTTAGCCGGGACAGGGCCAAAGACCCAGTACTTC. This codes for CASSLAGTGPKTQYF.

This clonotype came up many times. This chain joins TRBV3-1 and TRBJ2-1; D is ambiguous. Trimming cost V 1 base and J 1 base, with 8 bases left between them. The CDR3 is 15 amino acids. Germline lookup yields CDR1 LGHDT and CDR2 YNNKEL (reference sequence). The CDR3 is CASSQVLRSYNEQFF. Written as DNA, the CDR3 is TGTGCCAGCAGCCAAGTTCTGAGATCCTACAATGAGCAGTTCTTC.

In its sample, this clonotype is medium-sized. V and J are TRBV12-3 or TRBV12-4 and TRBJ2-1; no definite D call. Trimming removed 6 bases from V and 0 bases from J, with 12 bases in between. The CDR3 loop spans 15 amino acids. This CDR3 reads CASSRDSYSYNEQFF. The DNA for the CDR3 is TGTGCCAGCAGCCGCGACTCCTACTCCTACAATGAGCAGTTCTTC.

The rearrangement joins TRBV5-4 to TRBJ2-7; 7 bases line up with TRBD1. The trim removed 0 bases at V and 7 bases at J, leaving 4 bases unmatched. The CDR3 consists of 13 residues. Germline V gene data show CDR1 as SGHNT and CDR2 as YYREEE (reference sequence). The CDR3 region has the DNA TGTGCCAGCAGCTTGGAAGGGGGCGGGGAGCAGTACTTC. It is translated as CASSLEGGGEQYF.

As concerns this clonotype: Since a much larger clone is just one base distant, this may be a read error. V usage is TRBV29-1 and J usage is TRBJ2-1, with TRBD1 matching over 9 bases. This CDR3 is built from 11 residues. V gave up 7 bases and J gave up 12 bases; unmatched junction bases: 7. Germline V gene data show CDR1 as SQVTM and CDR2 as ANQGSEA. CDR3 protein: CSADRGGWQFF. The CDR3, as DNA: TGCAGCGCGGACAGGGGAGGGTGGCAGTTCTTC.

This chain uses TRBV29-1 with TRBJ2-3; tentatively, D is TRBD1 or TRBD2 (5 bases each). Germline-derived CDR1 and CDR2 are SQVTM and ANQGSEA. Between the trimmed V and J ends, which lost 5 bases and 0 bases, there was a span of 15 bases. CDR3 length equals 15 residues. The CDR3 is CSVSGRTASTDTQYF. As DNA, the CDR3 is TGCAGCGTTTCGGGACGGACCGCTAGCACAGATACGCAGTATTTT.